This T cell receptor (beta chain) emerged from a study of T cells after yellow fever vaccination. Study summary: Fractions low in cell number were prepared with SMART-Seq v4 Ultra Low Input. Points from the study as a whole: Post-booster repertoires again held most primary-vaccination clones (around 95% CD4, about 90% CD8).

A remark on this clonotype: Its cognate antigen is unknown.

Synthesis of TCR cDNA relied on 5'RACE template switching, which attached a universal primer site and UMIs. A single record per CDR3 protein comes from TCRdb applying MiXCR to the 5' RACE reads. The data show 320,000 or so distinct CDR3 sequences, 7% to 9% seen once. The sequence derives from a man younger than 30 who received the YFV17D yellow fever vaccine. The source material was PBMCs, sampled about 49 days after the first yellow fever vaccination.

CDR3 bases: TGCGCCAGCAGCCAAGACCTTTGGGTGAACTATGGCTACACCTTC. This encodes CASSQDLWVNYGYTF. The gene calls are TRBV4-1 and TRBJ1-2; D gene uncertain. The germline CDR1 and CDR2 sequences are MGHRA and YSYEKL. V was pared by 0 bases and J by 2 bases, with 10 bases between. The CDR3 consists of 15 residues.